The T cell receptor beta chain described here comes from a study of cytomegalovirus exposure and HLA in healthy donors. The study's findings and limits: Later on, an analysis showed TCR association rates differing by HLA locus, with DRB1 the most and HLA-C the fewest.

Note on this clone: The antigen is unknown.

PCR primers comprised 60 Vbeta and 13 Jbeta primers. The table came from immunoSEQ multiplex PCR; TCRdb's copy has only in-frame clones and leaves some out. The sample includes 100,000 to 120,000 clones, over 65% of them seen just once. Germline loops: CDR1 MDHEN, CDR2 SYDVKM. CDR3 length: 14 residues. Trimming shortened V by 1 base and J by 5 bases, and 9 bases separated the two germline ends. The sequence derives from a man aged 35-49 years in good health and CMV-seropositive. The chain carries TRBV28 and TRBJ2-4, with D uncertain. The sample comprised PBMCs. The CDR3, as DNA: TGTGCCAGCAGTTTATCCGCCAGTCAAAACATTCAGTACTTC. It encodes CASSLSASQNIQYF.